The sample holds a few counts of the clone carrying this T cell receptor (beta chain). The antigen remains undetermined. With 0 bases clipped from V and 5 bases from J, the junction kept 6 bases outside the gene matches. The CDR3 has 14 amino acids. The germline V gene has CDR1 DFQATT and CDR2 SNEGSKA (reference sequence). This sample is drawn from a study of T cells in Graves' hyperthyroidism and ophthalmopathy. Isolation of PBMCs was performed on 8.5 to 10 ml fresh peripheral blood. Study-wide findings and caveats: A model of 13 V-J pairs discriminated ophthalmopathy from stable hyperthyroidism. The model foresaw ophthalmopathy a median approximately 6.1 months prior to onset.

Researchers amplified the TCR beta CDR3 regions from RNA transcripts. During a first-round RT-PCR of the TCR CDR3, the HTBI primer set was used. TCRdb re-analysed the multiplex PCR reads in MiXCR, keeping a single row per CDR3 protein. The table includes hundreds of thousands of distinct CDR3 sequences, approximately 23% detected once. This clonotype was sampled from a woman in her 70s with Graves' ophthalmopathy. Sequences were obtained from blood. The rearrangement joins TRBV20-1 to TRBJ2-5; the match to TRBD2 covers 7 bases. The chain's CDR3 is CSARDRRGGETQYF. For the CDR3, the DNA is TGCAGTGCTAGAGATCGTCGGGGAGGGGAGACCCAGTACTTC.